The entry that follows covers one T cell receptor beta chain sequence. Its antigen is not known. Peripheral blood was collected from the related graft donor on the marrow donation day. This sample stems from a study of T cells after posttransplantation cyclophosphamide. Study-level results: Recipient CMV seropositivity and CMV reactivation strongly tracked TRB clonality. Donor-recipient repertoire similarity was low at 1-2 months, rising over year one.

Data came from immunoSEQ multiplex PCR; TCRdb stores just in-frame clones and leaves some out. The sample consists of approximately 45,000 clones, 92% of them appearing once. The germline CDR1 and CDR2 sequences are MNHEY and SVGAGI. V lost 6 bases, J lost 2 bases, and 3 bases stayed unmatched. This CDR3 comprises 14 residues. This TCR came from a woman between 45 and 65 years old in good health and a related stem cell transplant donor. The chain has TRBV6-5 and TRBJ2-1, with 8 bases identical to TRBD1. Sequences were obtained from PBMCs. The CDR3, as DNA: TGTGCCAGCAGCACGGACAGGGCCTACAATGAGCAGTTCTTC. It is translated as CASSTDRAYNEQFF.